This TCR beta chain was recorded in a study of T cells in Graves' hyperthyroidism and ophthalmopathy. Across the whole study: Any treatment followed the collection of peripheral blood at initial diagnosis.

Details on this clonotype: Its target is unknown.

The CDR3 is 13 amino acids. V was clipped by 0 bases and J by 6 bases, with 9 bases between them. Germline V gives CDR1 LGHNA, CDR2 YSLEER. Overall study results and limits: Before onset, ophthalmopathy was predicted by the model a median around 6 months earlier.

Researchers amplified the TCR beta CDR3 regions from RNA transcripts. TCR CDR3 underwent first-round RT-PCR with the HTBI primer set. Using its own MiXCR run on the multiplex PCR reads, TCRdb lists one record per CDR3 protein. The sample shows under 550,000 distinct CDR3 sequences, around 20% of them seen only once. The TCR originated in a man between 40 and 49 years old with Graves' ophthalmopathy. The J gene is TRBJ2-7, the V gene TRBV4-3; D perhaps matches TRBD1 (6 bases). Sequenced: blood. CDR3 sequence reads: CASSQEGGSEQYF. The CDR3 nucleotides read TGCGCCAGCAGCCAAGAAGGGGGTTCCGAGCAGTACTTC.